There are a few counts of the clone carrying this T cell receptor (beta chain). What it binds is unknown. The data derive from a study of cytomegalovirus exposure and HLA in healthy donors. Study-wide findings and caveats: In a later analysis, the majority of CMV-associated beta chains seemingly showed HLA restriction. An analysis that was carried out later associated 16,000 or so TCR beta sequences with HLA alleles at 0.05 false discovery rate.

V dropped 4 bases and J dropped 3 bases, with 12 bases sitting between them. Germline V gives CDR1 LGHNA, CDR2 YSLEER. The CDR3 sequence is 14 residues long. The primer mix had 60 Vbeta and 13 Jbeta primers. The protocol was immunoSEQ multiplex PCR, while the TCRdb copy is restricted to in-frame clones and leaves out a portion. This table has approximately 150,000 clones, roughly 75% appearing once. The sequencing input was PBMCs. This receptor was obtained from a female donor in good health and CMV-seronegative. The chain has TRBV4-3 and TRBJ1-2, with D unresolved. Written as DNA, the CDR3 is TGCGCCAGCAGCCCAACGGAGGGTTACTATGGCTACACCTTC. This encodes CASSPTEGYYGYTF.